Following are 25 T cell receptor beta chains from one sample sequenced in a study of early stage breast cancer tumors. Clones were sequenced by immunoSEQ multiplex PCR, and TCRdb holds only the in-frame ones, with some missing. The repertoire holds more than 15,000 clones, over 70% seen once, with around 1.7% in the top ten. Sequenced input: blood. These receptors all come from a person between 65 and 79 years old with breast cancer.

This clone has a handful of counts. The rearrangement links TRBV27 to TRBJ1-6; maybe TRBD1 (5 bases). V dropped 2 bases and J dropped 7 bases, with 9 bases sitting between them. CDR3 length equals 14 residues. In germline, CDR1 is MNHEY, CDR2 SMNVEV (reference sequence). As DNA, the CDR3 is TGTGCCAGCAGTTTAGGAGGGACCAATTCACCCCTCCACTTT. This sequence encodes CASSLGGTNSPLHF.

V is TRBV5-1 and J is TRBJ2-7; TRBD2 agrees at 9 bases. There are 16 residues in the CDR3. Unmatched junction bases numbered 9, after V lost 0 bases and J lost 5 bases. CDR1 SGHRS and CDR2 YFSETQ come from the germline V gene. The CDR3 reads CASSLGVGLASHEQYF. The CDR3 coding sequence is TGCGCCAGCAGCTTGGGGGTTGGACTAGCGTCGCACGAGCAGTACTTC.

The CDR3 is CASSLWRRGEQYF. DNA for the CDR3: TGTGCCAGCAGTTTATGGAGGCGTGGGGAGCAGTACTTC. The chain links TRBV28 to TRBJ2-7; D is unresolved. This CDR3 is built from 13 residues. V lost 0 bases and J lost 7, with 10 bases in between. Germline V gene sequence: CDR1 MDHEN, CDR2 SYDVKM.

A single count supports this clone. The chain uses TRBV5-6 and TRBJ2-3; 13 nucleotides agree with TRBD2. This CDR3 is 15 amino acids long. Germline-derived CDR1 and CDR2 are SGHDT and YYEEEE. The trim removed 4 bases at V and 4 bases at J, leaving 3 bases unmatched. CDR3: CASSEGLAGSDTQYF. The CDR3 bases are TGTGCCAGCAGCGAGGGACTAGCGGGGTCAGATACGCAGTATTTT.

V is TRBV7-6 and J is TRBJ1-2, with 9 bases lining up with TRBD1. This CDR3 has 13 amino acids. Germline V CDR1 and CDR2: SGHVS, FNYEAQ. With 1 base clipped from V and 8 bases from J, the junction kept 2 bases outside the gene matches. The CDR3 coding sequence is TGTGCCAGCAGCTTAGGGACAGGGGAAGGCTACACCTTC. Amino acids: CASSLGTGEGYTF.

The chain employs TRBV7-2 and TRBJ2-5; D ambiguous. The CDR3 length is 11 residues. Germline CDR1 and CDR2: SGHTA and FQGNSA. Trimming shortened V by 5 bases and J by 1 base, and 2 bases separated the two germline ends. The CDR3 reads CASSLQETQYF. CDR3 bases: TGTGCCAGCAGCCTCCAAGAGACCCAGTACTTC.

The CDR3 reads CASSNRQANTGELFF. The CDR3 coding sequence is TGTGCCAGCAGCAACCGACAGGCGAACACCGGGGAGCTGTTTTTT. The V gene is TRBV7-6, the J gene TRBJ2-2; tentative D call: TRBD1 (6 bases). Germline-derived CDR1 and CDR2 are SGHVS and FNYEAQ. Trimming removed 5 bases at V and 0 bases at J, with 10 bases between. The CDR3 runs 15 residues.

The V and J genes are TRBV5-5 and TRBJ2-1; 9 nucleotides line up with TRBD2. The CDR3 runs to 15 residues. Germline trimming cut 1 base from V and 4 bases from J; bases unmatched to any gene: 3. The V gene's germline CDR1 is SGHKS and CDR2 YYEKEE (reference sequence). The CDR3 nucleotides are TGTGCCAGCAGCTTGCTGGCGGGGGGGTACAATGAGCAGTTCTTC. Translating gives CASSLLAGGYNEQFF.

The rearrangement links TRBV6-6 to TRBJ2-5; no reliable D call. From germline, CDR1 is MNHNY and CDR2 SVGAGI (reference sequence). This CDR3 has 13 residues. With 2 bases removed from V and 7 bases from J, the gap between germline ends came to 11 bases. The CDR3 DNA is TGTGCCAGCAGTTACACACCGCCTCGGACCCAGTACTTC. This gives the protein CASSYTPPRTQYF.

This clone has just a few counts. For the CDR3, the DNA is TGTGCCAGCAGGCGACAGAAGGGCTCACCCCTCCACTTT. Protein sequence: CASRRQKGSPLHF. The chain combines TRBV2 with TRBJ1-6, with D perhaps TRBD1 (5 bases). The CDR3 is made up of 13 amino acids. Between the trimmed V and J ends, which lost 6 bases and 10 bases, there was a span of 13 bases. The V gene's germline CDR1 is SNHLY and CDR2 FYNNEI.

This chain uses TRBV28 with TRBJ1-2, with D perhaps matching TRBD1 (6 bases). The V gene lost 3 bases and the J gene lost 0 bases, with 11 bases spanning the gap. The CDR3 covers 15 residues. CDR1 and CDR2 from the germline V gene are MDHEN and SYDVKM. CDR3 in DNA: TGTGCCAGCAGTTTTCGAGACAGGACTAACTATGGCTACACCTTC. This codes for CASSFRDRTNYGYTF.

The rearrangement links TRBV30 to TRBJ1-2, with D unclear. This CDR3 has 11 amino acids. Germline assignment: CDR1 GTSNPN and CDR2 SVGIG (reference sequence). The V gene lost 8 bases and the J gene lost 1 base, with 8 bases spanning the gap. DNA for the CDR3: TGTGCCGGGGAGGGTAACTATGGCTACACCTTC. Encoded protein: CAGEGNYGYTF.

This clone appeared once. The chain recombines TRBV6-5 with TRBJ2-3; D possibly corresponds to TRBD2 (5 bases). From germline, CDR1 is MNHEY and CDR2 SVGAGI. V dropped 2 bases and J dropped 4 bases, with 13 bases sitting between them. The CDR3 is 15 amino acids. The CDR3 bases are TGTGCCAGCAGTTACCGAGTGGCCGGGGCAGATACGCAGTATTTT. Protein sequence: CASSYRVAGADTQYF.

The chain couples TRBV5-1 to TRBJ1-1; TRBD1 aligns across 7 bases. V lost 0 bases, J lost 4 bases, and 3 bases stayed unmatched. Looked up from germline, CDR1 is SGHRS and CDR2 is YFSETQ. This CDR3 comprises 14 residues. The CDR3 DNA sequence: TGCGCCAGCAGCTTGGACAGGGGAGGCACTGAAGCTTTCTTT. Translation gives CASSLDRGGTEAFF. The full variable domain, its missing parts supplied by reference TRBV5-1 and TRBJ1-1, is KAGVTQTPRYLIKTRGQQVTLSCSPISGHRSVSWYQQTPGQGLQFLFEYFSETQRNKGNFPGRFSGRQFSNSRSEMNVSTLELGDSALYLCASSLDRGGTEAFFGQGTRLTVV.

The V and J genes are TRBV19 and TRBJ2-3, with 7 bases matching TRBD1. V dropped 5 bases and J dropped 4; count of bases not matched to a gene: 9. The CDR3 consists of 15 residues. Germline V gives CDR1 LNHDA, CDR2 SQIVND (reference sequence). CDR3 protein: CASSPRTGGADTQYF. The CDR3 DNA reads TGTGCCAGTAGTCCACGGACAGGAGGTGCAGATACGCAGTATTTT.

The V gene is TRBV7-2, the J gene TRBJ1-5; D uncertain. Germline values: CDR1 SGHTA, CDR2 FQGNSA. Deletions cut 1 base from V and 3 bases from J, with 10 bases between. The CDR3 loop spans 15 amino acids. CDR3 residues: CASSLERGDNQPQHF. CDR3 nucleotides: TGTGCCAGCAGCTTAGAACGGGGTGACAATCAGCCCCAGCATTTT.

The chain combines TRBV29-1 with TRBJ2-7; 8 nucleotides match TRBD2. Germline V gene lookup returns CDR1 SQVTM and CDR2 ANQGSEA. This CDR3 region has 12 residues. V shed 8 bases, J shed 5 bases, and the junction held 8 bases outside the gene matches. CDR3 DNA sequence: TGCAGCTGCTCGGGGGGGTCGAACGAGCAGTACTTC. Translated: CSCSGGSNEQYF.

The chain couples TRBV5-1 to TRBJ1-1, with D perhaps matching TRBD1 (5 bases). This CDR3 contains 15 residues. Trimming cost V 4 bases and J 3 bases, with 16 bases left between them. CDR1 and CDR2 (germline): SGHRS, YFSETQ. The CDR3: CASSPRPGGDTEAFF. The CDR3 DNA sequence: TGCGCCAGCAGCCCACGACCGGGGGGGGACACTGAAGCTTTCTTT.

This sequence joins TRBV6-5 and TRBJ2-5, with TRBD1 matching 8 bases. J lost 5 bases, V lost 9 bases, and 11 bases had no gene match. This CDR3 region has 14 residues. CDR1 MNHEY and CDR2 SVGAGI come from the germline V gene. CDR3 residues: CASKHSRGRETQYF. The DNA for the CDR3 is TGTGCCAGTAAGCACAGCAGGGGGCGGGAGACCCAGTACTTC.

V gene TRBV7-9 combines with J gene TRBJ2-5, with D possibly being TRBD1 (7 bases). In germline, CDR1 is SEHNR, CDR2 FQNEAQ (reference sequence). The CDR3 is made up of 15 amino acids. The V gene lost 5 bases and the J gene lost 6 bases, with 19 bases spanning the gap. In nucleotides, the CDR3 is TGTGCCAGCAGCCGCAGGGGGGACGTCCGACAGACCCAGTACTTC. Protein: CASSRRGDVRQTQYF. The full variable domain, its missing parts supplied by reference TRBV7-9 and TRBJ2-5, is DTGVSQNPRHKITKRGQNVTFRCDPISEHNRLYWYRQTLGQGPEFLTYFQNEAQLEKSRLLSDRFSAERPKGSFSTLEIQRTEQGDSAMYLCASSRRGDVRQTQYFGPGTRLLVL.

The rearrangement joins TRBV6-1 to TRBJ2-3; D ambiguous. Germline V gene data show CDR1 as MNHNS and CDR2 as SASEGT. This CDR3 has 12 residues. The ends were cut back, 6 bases at V and 0 bases at J, with 4 bases in the middle. The CDR3 loop is CASRASTDTQYF. CDR3 nucleotide sequence: TGTGCCAGCAGAGCTAGCACAGATACGCAGTATTTT.

The chain recombines TRBV27 with TRBJ1-3, with 10 bases lining up with TRBD1. V dropped 0 bases and J dropped 5; count of bases not matched to a gene: 7. The CDR3 consists of 17 residues. Germline V gene data show CDR1 as MNHEY and CDR2 as SMNVEV (reference sequence). The CDR3 DNA reads TGTGCCAGCAGTTTATCGGGGGACAGGGGTAGAAGAAACACCATATATTTT. Its translation: CASSLSGDRGRRNTIYF.

CDR3 residues: CAIRTGEGAFF. The DNA of the CDR3 is TGTGCCATCAGGACAGGGGAAGGGGCTTTCTTT. The V and J genes are TRBV10-3 and TRBJ1-1; the match to TRBD1 covers 8 bases. V dropped 6 bases and J dropped 11; count of bases not matched to a gene: 5. This CDR3 contains 11 residues. Germline V gene lookup returns CDR1 ENHRY and CDR2 SYGVKD.

This clone was observed a single time. The genes are TRBV10-3 and TRBJ2-3; 10 bases line up with TRBD2. Germline loops: CDR1 ENHRY, CDR2 SYGVKD. V gave up 6 bases and J gave up 2 bases; unmatched junction bases: 5. The CDR3 loop spans 15 amino acids. The CDR3 coding sequence is TGTGCCATCAGCAAAGCGGGGGGGTCCACAGATACGCAGTATTTT. This codes for CAISKAGGSTDTQYF.

This clone came up a few times. The chain recombines TRBV14 with TRBJ2-5; D remains ambiguous. This CDR3 is built from 13 residues. The V end was cut by 1 base, the J end by 8 bases, with 11 bases between. Per germline, CDR1 SGHDN and CDR2 FVKESK. This chain's CDR3 is CASSQVWAGTQYF. The CDR3 nucleotides are TGTGCCAGCAGCCAAGTCTGGGCCGGCACCCAGTACTTC.